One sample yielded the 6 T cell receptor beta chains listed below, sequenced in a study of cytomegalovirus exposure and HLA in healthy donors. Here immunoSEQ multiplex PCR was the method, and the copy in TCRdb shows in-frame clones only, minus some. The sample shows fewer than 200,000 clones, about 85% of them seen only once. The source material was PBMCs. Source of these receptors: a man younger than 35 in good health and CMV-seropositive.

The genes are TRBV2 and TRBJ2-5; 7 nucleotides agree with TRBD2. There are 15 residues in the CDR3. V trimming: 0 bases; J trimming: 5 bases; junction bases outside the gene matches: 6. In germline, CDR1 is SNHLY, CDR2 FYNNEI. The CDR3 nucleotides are TGTGCCAGCAGTGAAGCGGGGGTGGGAGGGGAGACCCAGTACTTC. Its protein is CASSEAGVGGETQYF.

The DNA for the CDR3 is TGCGCCAGCAGCCAAGAGGCGGGATCGGCCTACGAGCAGTACTTC. Its translation is CASSQEAGSAYEQYF. V is TRBV4-1 and J is TRBJ2-7; possible D gene TRBD2, 6 bases. V gave up 0 bases and J gave up 2 bases, with 11 bases separating them. The length of the CDR3 is 15 residues. CDR1 and CDR2 from the germline V gene are MGHRA and YSYEKL.

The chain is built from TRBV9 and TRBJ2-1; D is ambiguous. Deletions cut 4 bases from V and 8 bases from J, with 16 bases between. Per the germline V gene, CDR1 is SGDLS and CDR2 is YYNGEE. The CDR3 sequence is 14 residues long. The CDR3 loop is CASSPNSPWHEQFF. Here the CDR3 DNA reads TGTGCCAGCAGCCCCAATTCCCCGTGGCATGAGCAGTTCTTC.

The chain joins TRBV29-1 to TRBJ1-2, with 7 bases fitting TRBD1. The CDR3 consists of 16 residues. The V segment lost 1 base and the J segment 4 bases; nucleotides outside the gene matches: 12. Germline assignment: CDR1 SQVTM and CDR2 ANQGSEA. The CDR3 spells CSVEGLPGGLFYGYTF. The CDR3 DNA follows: TGCAGCGTTGAAGGACTCCCAGGGGGTCTCTTCTATGGCTACACCTTC.

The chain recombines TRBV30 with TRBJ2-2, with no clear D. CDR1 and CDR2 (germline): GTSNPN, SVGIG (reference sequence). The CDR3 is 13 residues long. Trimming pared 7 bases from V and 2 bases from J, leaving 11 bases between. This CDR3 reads CALGPGNTGELFF. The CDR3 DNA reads TGTGCCTTAGGCCCGGGTAACACCGGGGAGCTGTTTTTT. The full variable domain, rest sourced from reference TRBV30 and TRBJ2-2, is SQTIHQWPATLVQPVGSPLSLECTVEGTSNPNLYWYRQAAGRGLQLLFYSVGIGQISSEVPQNLSASRPQDRQFILSSKKLLLSDSGFYLCALGPGNTGELFFGEGSRLTVL.

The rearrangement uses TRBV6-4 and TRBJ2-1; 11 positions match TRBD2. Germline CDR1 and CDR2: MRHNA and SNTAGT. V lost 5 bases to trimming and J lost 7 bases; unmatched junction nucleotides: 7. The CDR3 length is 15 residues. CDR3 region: CASSIAGGRENEQFF. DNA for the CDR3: TGTGCCAGCAGTATAGCGGGAGGGAGAGAAAATGAGCAGTTCTTC.